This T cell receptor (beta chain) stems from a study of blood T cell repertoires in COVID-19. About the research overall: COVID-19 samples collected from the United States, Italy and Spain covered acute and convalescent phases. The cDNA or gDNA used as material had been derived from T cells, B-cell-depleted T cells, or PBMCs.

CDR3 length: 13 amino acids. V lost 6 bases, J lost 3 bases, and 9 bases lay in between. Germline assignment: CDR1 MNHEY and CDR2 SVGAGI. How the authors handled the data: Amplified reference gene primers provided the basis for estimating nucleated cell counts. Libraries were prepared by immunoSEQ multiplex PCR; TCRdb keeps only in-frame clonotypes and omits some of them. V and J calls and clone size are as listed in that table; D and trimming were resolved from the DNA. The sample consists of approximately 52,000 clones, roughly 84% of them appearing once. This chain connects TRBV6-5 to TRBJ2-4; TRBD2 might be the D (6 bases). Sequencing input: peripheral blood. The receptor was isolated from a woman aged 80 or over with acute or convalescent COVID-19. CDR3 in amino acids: CASRAGGKNIQYF. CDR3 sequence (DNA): TGTGCCAGCAGAGCCGGGGGCAAAAACATTCAGTACTTC.